A single sample is the source of the 8 T cell receptor beta chains below, sequenced in a study of blood T cells in healthy people across ages. A second PCR of about 6 to 12 cycles used a sample-barcoded 5' primer and a J-beta primer mix. TCRdb analysed the 5' RACE reads with MiXCR anew, one entry per CDR3 protein. Here the sample spans approximately 810,000 distinct CDR3 sequences, 35% to 40% being singletons. Sequencing used blood. These receptor sequences come from a man between 18 and 35 years old in good health.

This sequence joins TRBV29-1 and TRBJ2-3; 9 nucleotides agree with TRBD2. The CDR3 runs to 15 residues. With V trimmed by 7 bases and J by 5 bases, 13 bases remained unmatched. The germline gives CDR1 SQVTM, CDR2 ANQGSEA. For the CDR3, the DNA is TGCAGCGGGGAGGGTAGCGGGAGTGGCAGAGATACGCAGTATTTT. Its protein product is CSGEGSGSGRDTQYF.

Ten or more counts support this clonotype. This chain links TRBV2 with TRBJ1-4; possibly TRBD1 for D (6 bases). In germline, CDR1 is SNHLY, CDR2 FYNNEI. The CDR3 contains 13 residues. V was cut by 7 bases and J by 5 bases, with 11 bases left in between. The CDR3 DNA reads TGTGCCAGCAAACGGACAGTAAATGAAAAACTGTTTTTT. This sequence encodes CASKRTVNEKLFF.

The chain has TRBV14 and TRBJ2-3; D might be TRBD2 (5 bases). CDR3 length: 16 residues. The germline CDR1 and CDR2 sequences are SGHDN and FVKESK. V lost 1 base to trimming and J lost 2 bases, with 13 bases between them. The CDR3 here is CASSQGVIASTDTQYF. The CDR3 nucleotides are TGTGCCAGCAGCCAAGGTGTCATAGCGTCCACAGATACGCAGTATTTT.

On this clonotype: Its ends do not fully match the called genes, so a read error is possible. The rearrangement links TRBV7-6 to TRBJ2-1; maybe TRBD1 (5 bases). The CDR3 runs to 13 residues. Germline CDR1 reads SGHVS; CDR2 reads FNYEAQ. The DNA for the CDR3 is TGTGCCAGCGGCTTAGTTCAGGGCGATGAGCAGTTCTTC. Protein: CASGLVQGDEQFF.

This clonotype came up a few times. This chain uses TRBV6-5 with TRBJ2-7; D unresolved. From germline, CDR1 is MNHEY and CDR2 SVGAGI. The CDR3 totals 13 residues. The V gene lost 2 bases and the J gene lost 7 bases, with 12 bases spanning the gap. The CDR3: CASSYGRHNEQYF. Here the CDR3 DNA reads TGTGCCAGCAGTTACGGCAGACACAATGAGCAGTACTTC.

V is TRBV4-3 and J is TRBJ1-4, with D perhaps matching TRBD1 (5 bases). From germline, CDR1 is LGHNA and CDR2 YSLEER. V was cut by 0 bases and J by 7 bases, with 12 bases left in between. The CDR3 length is 15 residues. The CDR3 region has the DNA TGCGCCAGCAGCCAAGAGTCGCAGGGCAGTGAAAAACTGTTTTTT. It is translated as CASSQESQGSEKLFF.

The chain uses TRBV20-1 and TRBJ1-5; 7 positions agree with TRBD1. The CDR3 totals 18 residues. Germline lookup yields CDR1 DFQATT and CDR2 SNEGSKA (reference sequence). Trimming removed 0 bases from V and 0 bases from J; junction bases left unmatched: 11. The CDR3: CSAREGGQDFYSNQPQHF. The DNA of the CDR3 is TGCAGTGCTAGAGAAGGTGGACAGGACTTCTATAGCAATCAGCCCCAGCATTTT.

This clonotype was counted many times. The chain employs TRBV20-1 and TRBJ1-2; D not resolved. V was shortened by 6 bases and J by 7 bases, with 12 bases between the two germline ends. The germline V gene encodes CDR1 DFQATT and CDR2 SNEGSKA (reference sequence). The CDR3 loop spans 11 amino acids. As DNA, the CDR3 is TGCAGTGCCCAAGGCTTCTCTGGCTACACCTTC. Translation gives CSAQGFSGYTF.